The entry that follows covers one TCR beta chain sequence. No antigen is known for it. Focal radiation plus CTLA-4 blockade with ipilimumab was given to patients with chemo-refractory metastatic non-small-cell lung cancer. Germline V gene sequence: CDR1 WSHSY, CDR2 SAAADI. The CDR3 is made up of 19 amino acids. V shed 0 bases and J 0 bases; nucleotides not matched to a gene: 9. This sample stems from a study of radiotherapy plus CTLA-4 blockade in lung cancer. Study details: Disease control was present in roughly 30% of patients, and objective responses in more than 15%. Overall study results and limits: Reports state that early shifts in blood T cell clones, with interferon-beta, best predicted response. Clones derived from tumor TCRs expanded in blood after radiotherapy plus ipilimumab.

Libraries were prepared by immunoSEQ multiplex PCR; TCRdb keeps only in-frame clonotypes and omits some of them. The sample yields tens of thousands of clones, around 80% seen once. The source was peripheral blood, collected from a patient treated with radiotherapy plus ipilimumab. The origin of this receptor is a human donor with non-small cell lung cancer who had a partial response to radiotherapy plus ipilimumab. The chain links TRBV10-2 to TRBJ2-3; 10 positions match TRBD2. The CDR3 loop is CASSESSGGAAASTDTQYF. In DNA, the CDR3 is TGCGCCAGCAGTGAGTCGAGCGGGGGGGCAGCGGCTAGCACAGATACGCAGTATTTT.